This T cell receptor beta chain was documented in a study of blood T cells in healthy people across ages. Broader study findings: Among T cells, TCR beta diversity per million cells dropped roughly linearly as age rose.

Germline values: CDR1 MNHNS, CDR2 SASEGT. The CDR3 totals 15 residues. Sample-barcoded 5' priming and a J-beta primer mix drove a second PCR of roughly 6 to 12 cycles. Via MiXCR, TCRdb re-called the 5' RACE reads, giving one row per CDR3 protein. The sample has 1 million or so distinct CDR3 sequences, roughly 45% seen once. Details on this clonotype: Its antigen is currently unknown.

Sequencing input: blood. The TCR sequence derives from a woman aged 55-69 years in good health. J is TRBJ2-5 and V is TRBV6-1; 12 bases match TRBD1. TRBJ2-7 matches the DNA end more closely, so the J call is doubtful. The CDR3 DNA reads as TGTGCCAGCAGCGACGGGGACAGGGGGCTGCTCGAGCAGTACTTC. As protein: CASSDGDRGLLEQYF.